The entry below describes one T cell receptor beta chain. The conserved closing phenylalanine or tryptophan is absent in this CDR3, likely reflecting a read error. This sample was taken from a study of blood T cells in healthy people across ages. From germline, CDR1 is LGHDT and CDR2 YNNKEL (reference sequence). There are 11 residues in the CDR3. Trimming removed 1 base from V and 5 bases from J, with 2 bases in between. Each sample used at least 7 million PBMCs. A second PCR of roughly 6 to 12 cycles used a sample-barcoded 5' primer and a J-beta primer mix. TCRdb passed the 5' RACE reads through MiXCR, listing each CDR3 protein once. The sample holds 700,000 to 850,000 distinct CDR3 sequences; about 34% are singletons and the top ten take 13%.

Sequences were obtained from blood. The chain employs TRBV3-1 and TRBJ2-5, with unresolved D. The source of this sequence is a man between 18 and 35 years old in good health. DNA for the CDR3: TGTGCCAGCAGCCAAGTGGAGACCCAGTACTTG. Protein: CASSQVETQYL.